This entry lists 7 T cell receptor beta chains sequenced from one sample in a study of memory CD4+ T cells and cytomegalovirus serostatus. Single viable CD3+CD4+CD8-CD45RO+ cells were sorted as the memory CD4+ T cells. Produced via immunoSEQ multiplex PCR; TCRdb's table is partial and in-frame only. The sample contains about 57,000 clones, around 79% of which appear only once. Sample: memory CD4+ T cells from blood. These receptors came from an adult in good health and CMV-seronegative.

This chain joins TRBV7-2 and TRBJ2-1; tentatively, D is TRBD1 (5 bases). This CDR3 is built from 14 residues. Trimming took 1 base from V and 3 from J, leaving 7 bases between them. Germline V gene lookup returns CDR1 SGHTA and CDR2 FQGNSA. This CDR3 reads CASSLEGFYNEQFF. The CDR3 DNA reads TGTGCCAGCAGCTTAGAGGGGTTCTACAATGAGCAGTTCTTC.

The rearrangement links TRBV7-2 to TRBJ2-5; possible D gene TRBD2, 5 bases. The ends were cut back, 5 bases at V and 5 bases at J, with 12 bases in the middle. This CDR3 is 13 amino acids long. The germline V gene encodes CDR1 SGHTA and CDR2 FQGNSA. The CDR3 here is CASSTGIVETQYF. The CDR3 nucleotides are TGTGCCAGCAGCACCGGGATTGTGGAGACCCAGTACTTC.

The chain couples TRBV29-1 to TRBJ2-5; TRBD2 matches 7 bases. The germline CDR1 and CDR2 sequences are SQVTM and ANQGSEA. The J segment lost 5 bases and the V segment lost 7 bases, leaving 4 bases of the junction unmatched. This CDR3 has 11 residues. In DNA, the CDR3 is TGCAGCGCCCGACTAGCCGAGACCCAGTACTTC. Translating it yields CSARLAETQYF.

This clone was counted a single time. The chain joins TRBV29-1 to TRBJ2-1, with 10 bases lining up with TRBD2. The CDR3 runs to 12 residues. Germline CDR1 reads SQVTM; CDR2 reads ANQGSEA. Trimming took 6 bases from V and 7 from J; bases not matched to a gene: 3. CDR3 nucleotide sequence: TGCAGCGTATCTAGCGGGAGAAATGAGCAGTTCTTC. As protein: CSVSSGRNEQFF.

The rearrangement links TRBV7-9 to TRBJ2-7; D is undetermined. The CDR3 contains 13 residues. Trimming removed 3 bases from V and 6 bases from J, with 12 bases in between. The germline V gene encodes CDR1 SEHNR and CDR2 FQNEAQ (reference sequence). The CDR3 sequence: CASSFGPLGEQYF. For the CDR3, the DNA is TGTGCCAGCAGCTTTGGGCCTCTAGGCGAGCAGTACTTC.

This clone was seen a handful of times. CDR3 amino acids: CASSPQGTGGFTEAFF. CDR3 nucleotide sequence: TGTGCCAGCTCACCACAAGGGACAGGGGGCTTTACTGAAGCTTTCTTT. This chain uses TRBV18 with TRBJ1-1; 12 bases map to TRBD1. The V segment lost 1 base and the J segment 5 bases; nucleotides outside the gene matches: 5. Germline-derived CDR1 and CDR2 are KGHSH and LQKENI. This CDR3 spans 16 amino acids.

A single count supports this clone. The chain links TRBV2 to TRBJ2-5; TRBD2 matches 11 bases. Looked up from germline, CDR1 is SNHLY and CDR2 is FYNNEI. Unmatched junction bases numbered 3, after V lost 8 bases and J lost 1 base. This CDR3 contains 14 residues. In DNA form, the CDR3 reads TGTGCCAGCTCTAGCGGGGGGCTCCAAGAGACCCAGTACTTC. Protein sequence: CASSSGGLQETQYF.